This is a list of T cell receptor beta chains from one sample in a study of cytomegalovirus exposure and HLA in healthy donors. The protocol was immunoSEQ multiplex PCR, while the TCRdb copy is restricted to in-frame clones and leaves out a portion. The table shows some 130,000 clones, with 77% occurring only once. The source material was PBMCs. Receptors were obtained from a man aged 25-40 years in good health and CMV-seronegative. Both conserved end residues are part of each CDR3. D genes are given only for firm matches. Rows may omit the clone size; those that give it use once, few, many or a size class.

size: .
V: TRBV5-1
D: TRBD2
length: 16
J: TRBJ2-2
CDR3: CASSPLAGGSTGELFF
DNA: TGCGCCAGCAGCCCACTAGCGGGAGGATCCACCGGGGAGCTGTTTTTT

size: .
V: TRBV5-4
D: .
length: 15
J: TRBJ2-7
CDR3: CASSFPLGQDYEQYF
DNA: TGTGCCAGCAGCTTCCCTTTGGGGCAAGACTACGAGCAGTACTTC

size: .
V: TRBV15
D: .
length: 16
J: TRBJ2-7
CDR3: CATRLKGTGPTYEQYF
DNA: TGTGCCACCAGGCTTAAGGGAACAGGGCCCACCTACGAGCAGTACTTC

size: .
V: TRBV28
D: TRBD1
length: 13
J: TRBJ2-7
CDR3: CASSRQGAYEQYF
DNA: TGTGCCAGCAGCCGACAGGGGGCCTACGAGCAGTACTTC

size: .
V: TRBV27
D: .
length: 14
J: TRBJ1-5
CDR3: CASSFTGPHQPQHF
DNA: TGTGCCAGCAGTTTTACAGGGCCTCATCAGCCCCAGCATTTT

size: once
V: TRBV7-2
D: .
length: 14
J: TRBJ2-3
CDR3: CASSKQGYTDTQYF
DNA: TGTGCCAGCAGCAAGCAGGGGTACACAGATACGCAGTATTTT

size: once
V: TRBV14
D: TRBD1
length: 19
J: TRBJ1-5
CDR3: CASSPRTGQEGGGNQPQHF
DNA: TGTGCCAGCAGCCCTCGAACGGGACAGGAAGGGGGTGGCAATCAGCCCCAGCATTTT

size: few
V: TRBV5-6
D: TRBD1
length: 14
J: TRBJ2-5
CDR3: CASSFRDRVETQYF
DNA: TGTGCCAGCAGCTTCCGGGACAGGGTAGAGACCCAGTACTTC

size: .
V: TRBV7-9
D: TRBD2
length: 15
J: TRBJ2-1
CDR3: CASSSTSGLLNEQFF
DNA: TGTGCCAGCAGCTCGACTAGCGGGCTTTTAAATGAGCAGTTCTTC

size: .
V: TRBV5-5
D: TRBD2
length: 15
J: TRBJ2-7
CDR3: CASSRAGMNSYEQYF
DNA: TGTGCCAGCAGCAGAGCGGGGATGAACTCCTACGAGCAGTACTTC

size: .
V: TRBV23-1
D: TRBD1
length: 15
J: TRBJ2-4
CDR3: CASKVQGLAKNIQYF
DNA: TGCGCCAGCAAAGTACAGGGGCTAGCCAAAAACATTCAGTACTTC

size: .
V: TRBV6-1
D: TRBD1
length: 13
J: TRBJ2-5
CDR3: CASSDPDRETQYF
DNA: TGTGCCAGCAGTGACCCGGACAGGGAGACCCAGTACTTC

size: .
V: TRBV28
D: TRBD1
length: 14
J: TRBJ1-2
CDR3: CASSLGQGVVGYTF
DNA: TGTGCCAGCAGTTTGGGGCAGGGGGTCGTGGGCTACACCTTC

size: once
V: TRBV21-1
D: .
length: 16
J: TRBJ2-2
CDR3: CASSAHRGSDTGELFF
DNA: TGTGCCAGCAGCGCCCACAGGGGATCGGACACCGGGGAGCTGTTTTTT

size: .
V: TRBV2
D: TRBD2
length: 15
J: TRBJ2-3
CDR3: CASKIDSGSTDTQYF
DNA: TGTGCCAGCAAGATTGATAGCGGGAGCACAGATACGCAGTATTTT

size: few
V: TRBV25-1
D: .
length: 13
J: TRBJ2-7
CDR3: CASADYSTYEQYF
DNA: TGTGCCAGCGCCGACTATAGTACCTACGAGCAGTACTTC

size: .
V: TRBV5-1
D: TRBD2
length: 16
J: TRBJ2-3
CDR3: CASSLVLAGVADTQYF
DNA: TGCGCCAGCAGCTTGGTGCTAGCGGGAGTTGCAGATACGCAGTATTTT

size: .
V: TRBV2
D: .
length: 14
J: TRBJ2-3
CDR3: CASSELANTDTQYF
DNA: TGTGCCAGCAGTGAACTAGCGAACACAGATACGCAGTATTTT

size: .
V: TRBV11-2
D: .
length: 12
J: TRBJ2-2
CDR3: CASSFVSGELFF
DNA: TGTGCCAGCAGCTTCGTGTCCGGGGAGCTGTTTTTT

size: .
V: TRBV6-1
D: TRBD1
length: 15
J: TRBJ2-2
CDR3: CASRPQGAITGELFF
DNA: TGTGCCAGCAGACCCCAGGGGGCAATCACCGGGGAGCTGTTTTTT

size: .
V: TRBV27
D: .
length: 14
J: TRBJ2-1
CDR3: CASRATSRSDEQFF
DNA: TGTGCCAGCAGGGCGACTTCGAGGTCGGATGAGCAGTTCTTC

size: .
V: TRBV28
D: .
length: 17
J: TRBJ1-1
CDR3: CASSFLSGGRMNTEAFF
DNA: TGTGCCAGCAGTTTCCTTTCCGGGGGGCGTATGAACACTGAAGCTTTCTTT

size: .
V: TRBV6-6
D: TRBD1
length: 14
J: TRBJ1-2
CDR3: CASITIRGNYGYTF
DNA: TGTGCCAGCATCACAATCAGGGGGAACTATGGCTACACCTTC

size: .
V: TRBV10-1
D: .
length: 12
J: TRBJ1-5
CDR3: CASSTSDQPQHF
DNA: .

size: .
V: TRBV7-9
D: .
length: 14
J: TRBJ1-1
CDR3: CASSQAGGATEAFF
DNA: TGTGCCAGCAGCCAAGCGGGGGGGGCCACTGAAGCTTTCTTT

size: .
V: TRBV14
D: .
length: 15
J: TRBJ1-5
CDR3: CASSQKGSRNQPQHF
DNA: TGTGCCAGCAGCCAAAAGGGGTCCCGGAATCAGCCCCAGCATTTT

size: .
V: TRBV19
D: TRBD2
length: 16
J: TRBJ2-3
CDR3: CASSRLAGGPTDTQYF
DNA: TGTGCCAGTAGTAGATTAGCGGGAGGGCCGACAGATACGCAGTATTTT

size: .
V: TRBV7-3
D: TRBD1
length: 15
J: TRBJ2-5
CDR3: CASSQPGQGLETQYF
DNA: TGTGCCAGCAGTCAGCCGGGACAGGGTTTAGAGACCCAGTACTTC

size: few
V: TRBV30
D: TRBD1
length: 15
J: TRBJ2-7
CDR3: CAWSSGQGLSYEQYF
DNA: TGTGCCTGGAGCTCAGGACAGGGGTTGTCCTACGAGCAGTACTTC

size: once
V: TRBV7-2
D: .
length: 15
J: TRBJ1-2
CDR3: CASSLVDGGSYGYTF
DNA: TGTGCCAGCAGCTTAGTGGACGGGGGGAGCTATGGCTACACCTTC

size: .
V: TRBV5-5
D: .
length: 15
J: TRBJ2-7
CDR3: CASSSLQPGYYEQYF
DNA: TGTGCCAGCAGCTCCTTACAGCCGGGGTACTACGAGCAGTACTTC

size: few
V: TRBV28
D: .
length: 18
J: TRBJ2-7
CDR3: CASSLNLNRGNERDEQYF
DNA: TGTGCCAGCAGTCTGAACCTCAACCGGGGTAACGAGAGGGACGAGCAGTACTTC

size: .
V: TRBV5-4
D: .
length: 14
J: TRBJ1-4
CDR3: CASSLDSRNEKLFF
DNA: TGTGCCAGCAGCTTGGACAGTCGAAATGAAAAACTGTTTTTT

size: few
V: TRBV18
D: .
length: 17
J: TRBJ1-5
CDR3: CASSPNSGAQSNQPQHF
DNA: TGTGCCAGCTCACCTAATTCAGGGGCGCAAAGCAATCAGCCCCAGCATTTT

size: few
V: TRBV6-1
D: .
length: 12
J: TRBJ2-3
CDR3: CASSEEGVYEYF
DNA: TGTGCCAGCAGTGAAGAGGGGGTATACGAGTATTTT

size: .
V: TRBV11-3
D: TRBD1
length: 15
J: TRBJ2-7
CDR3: CASSLGQGAEYEQYF
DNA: TGTGCCAGCAGCTTAGGTCAGGGGGCGGAATACGAGCAGTACTTC

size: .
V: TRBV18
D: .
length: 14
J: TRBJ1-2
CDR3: CASSPQRTNYGYTF
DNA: TGTGCCAGCTCACCGCAGCGTACTAACTATGGCTACACCTTC

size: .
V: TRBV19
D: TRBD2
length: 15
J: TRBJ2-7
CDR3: CASRVAGATSYEQYF
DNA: TGTGCCAGTAGAGTAGCGGGAGCAACGTCCTACGAGCAGTACTTC

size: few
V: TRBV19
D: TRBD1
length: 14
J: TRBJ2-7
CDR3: CASSIGQGAQEQYF
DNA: TGTGCCAGTAGTATTGGGCAGGGGGCTCAGGAGCAGTACTTC

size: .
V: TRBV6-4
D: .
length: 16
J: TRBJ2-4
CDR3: CASSGPGSIAKNIQYF
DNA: TGTGCCAGCAGTGGTCCAGGAAGTATAGCCAAAAACATTCAGTACTTC

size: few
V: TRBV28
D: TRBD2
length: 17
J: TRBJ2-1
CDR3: CASSLIGLAGIYNEQFF
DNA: TGTGCCAGCAGTTTAATTGGGCTAGCGGGAATCTACAATGAGCAGTTCTTC

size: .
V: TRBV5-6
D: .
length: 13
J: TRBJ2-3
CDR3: CASSLAGTDTQYF
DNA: TGTGCCAGCAGCTTGGCCGGCACAGATACGCAGTATTTT

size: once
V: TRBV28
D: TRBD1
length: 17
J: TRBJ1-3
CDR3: CASSQISGTVAGNTIYF
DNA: TGTGCCAGCAGTCAGATATCCGGGACAGTTGCTGGAAACACCATATATTTT

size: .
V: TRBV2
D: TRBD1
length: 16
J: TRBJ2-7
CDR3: CASSESWDRGPYEQYF
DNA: TGTGCCAGCAGTGAATCGTGGGACAGGGGGCCCTACGAGCAGTACTTC

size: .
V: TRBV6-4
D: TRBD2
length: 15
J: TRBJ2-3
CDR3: CASSELAGDTDTQYF
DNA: TGTGCCAGCAGTGAACTAGCGGGAGACACAGATACGCAGTATTTT

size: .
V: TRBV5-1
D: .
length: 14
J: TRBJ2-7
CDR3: CASKVAAFSYEQYF
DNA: TGCGCCAGCAAGGTAGCGGCCTTCTCCTACGAGCAGTACTTC

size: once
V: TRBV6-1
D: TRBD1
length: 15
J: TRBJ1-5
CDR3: CASSEDRGSNQPQHF
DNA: TGTGCCAGCAGTGAGGACAGGGGTAGCAATCAGCCCCAGCATTTT

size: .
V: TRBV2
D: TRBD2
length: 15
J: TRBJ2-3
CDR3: CASSVSSGRGDTQYF
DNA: TGTGCCAGCAGTGTATCTAGCGGGAGAGGAGATACGCAGTATTTT

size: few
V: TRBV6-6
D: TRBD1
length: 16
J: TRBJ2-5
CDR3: CASRRRQGREQETQYF
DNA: TGTGCCAGCAGGCGCCGACAGGGCAGGGAGCAAGAGACCCAGTACTTC

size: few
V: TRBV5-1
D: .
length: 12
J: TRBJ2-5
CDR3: CASKVIGETQYF
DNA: TGCGCCAGCAAGGTAATCGGGGAGACCCAGTACTTC

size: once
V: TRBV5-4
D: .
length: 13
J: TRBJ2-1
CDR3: CASSLEDRTEQFF
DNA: TGTGCCAGCAGCTTGGAGGACAGAACCGAGCAGTTCTTC

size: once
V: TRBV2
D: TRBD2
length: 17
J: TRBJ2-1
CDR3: CASSETSGRGSYNEQFF
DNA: TGTGCCAGCAGCGAAACTAGCGGGAGAGGGTCCTACAATGAGCAGTTCTTC

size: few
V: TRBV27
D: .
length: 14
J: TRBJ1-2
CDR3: CASSSEVSYGGYTF
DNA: TGTGCCAGCAGTTCAGAAGTCTCTTATGGTGGCTACACCTTC

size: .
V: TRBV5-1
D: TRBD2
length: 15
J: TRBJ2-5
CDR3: CASSKTSGGEETQYF
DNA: TGCGCCAGCAGCAAGACTAGCGGGGGGGAAGAGACCCAGTACTTC